This T cell receptor beta chain stems from a study of cytotoxic CD8 clonotypes in ibrutinib-treated CLL. Study information: For this cohort, patients were ten to eleven relapsed/refractory and around 16 treatment-naive, while 17 were IGHV unmutated.

Germline V gives CDR1 MNHEY, CDR2 SMNVEV (reference sequence). The CDR3 sequence is 13 residues long. V lost 4 bases, J lost 4 bases, and 10 bases lay in between. The repertoire was sequenced with immunoSEQ multiplex PCR; TCRdb's copy has only in-frame clones and lacks some. The repertoire has hundreds of thousands of clones, approximately 70% of them found once; the top ten carry 5.5% to 6%. For this clone: Its antigen is unknown.

Frozen-stored PBMCs produced 1.5 to 2.5 micrograms of genomic DNA for TCR beta libraries. Study-wide results and caveats: While tracking circulating CD8+ T-cell counts, baseline clonality exceeded that of age-matched healthy donors.

The source is a human donor with chronic lymphocytic leukemia. The rearrangement links TRBV27 to TRBJ1-2; D unresolved. Sequencing was performed on PBMCs, taken after 12 months of ibrutinib treatment. Written as DNA, the CDR3 is TGTGCCAGCAGTTGGGAACTGGGCTATGGCTACACCTTC. Residues: CASSWELGYGYTF.